These T cell receptor beta chains were read from a single sample in a study of T cell repertoires in cytomegalovirus infection. TCRdb fed the reads into MiXCR, producing one record per CDR3 protein. The sample lists a few hundred thousand distinct CDR3 sequences, 33% seen once, with about a sixth in the top ten. These receptors have no identified antigens. The specimen was cultured PBMCs, collected from culture after CMV antigen stimulation. The receptors stem from a human donor in good health (CMV status not recorded). Some clones in this sample may be carry-over from other donors' samples. Each CDR3 is given with its conserved first and last residue. D genes are given only for firm matches. Rows may omit the clone size; those that give it use once, few, many or a size class.

clone_size: -; v_call: TRBV18; d_call: -; j_call: TRBJ2-1; cdr3_aa: CASSPQGWDLHYNEQFF; cdr3_nt: TGTGCCAGCTCACCCCAGGGTTGGGACTTGCACTACAATGAGCAGTTCTTC
clone_size: once; v_call: TRBV6-2/TRBV6-3; d_call: -; j_call: TRBJ1-2; cdr3_aa: CASSYYAGEVNYGYTF; cdr3_nt: TGTGCCAGCAGTTACTATGCAGGGGAAGTCAACTATGGCTACACCTTC
clone_size: -; v_call: TRBV24-1; d_call: -; j_call: TRBJ2-1; cdr3_aa: CATSDSGTSALNEQFF; cdr3_nt: TGTGCCACCAGTGATTCCGGGACAAGCGCGCTCAATGAGCAGTTCTTC
clone_size: many; v_call: TRBV7-2; d_call: TRBD2; j_call: TRBJ2-3; cdr3_aa: CASSTRPGLAGVADTQYF; cdr3_nt: TGTGCCAGCAGCACCCGTCCGGGACTAGCGGGAGTTGCGGATACGCAGTATTTT
clone_size: -; v_call: TRBV12-3/TRBV12-4; d_call: -; j_call: TRBJ1-5; cdr3_aa: CASSPRSQPQHF; cdr3_nt: TGTGCCAGCAGCCCACGAAGTCAGCCCCAGCATTTT
clone_size: -; v_call: TRBV12-5; d_call: -; j_call: TRBJ2-7; cdr3_aa: CASGWLLAPTFYEQYF; cdr3_nt: TGTGCTAGTGGTTGGTTACTAGCTCCTACCTTCTACGAGCAGTACTTC
clone_size: -; v_call: TRBV5-1; d_call: -; j_call: TRBJ1-5; cdr3_aa: CASSKGPGLGNQPQHF; cdr3_nt: TGCGCCAGCAGCAAAGGACCGGGACTGGGCAATCAGCCCCAGCATTTT
clone_size: -; v_call: TRBV12-3/TRBV12-4; d_call: -; j_call: TRBJ2-3; cdr3_aa: CASSTPRGVEADTQYF; cdr3_nt: TGTGCCAGCAGTACCCCCCGAGGTGTCGAGGCAGATACGCAGTATTTT
clone_size: -; v_call: TRBV28; d_call: -; j_call: TRBJ1-3; cdr3_aa: CATTFPGRAAGNTIYF; cdr3_nt: TGTGCCACGACTTTCCCCGGGCGCGCGGCTGGAAACACCATATATTTT
clone_size: -; v_call: TRBV19; d_call: -; j_call: TRBJ1-2; cdr3_aa: CASSSGEDFFNYGYTF; cdr3_nt: TGTGCCAGTAGTAGCGGAGAGGACTTCTTTAATTATGGCTACACCTTC
clone_size: -; v_call: TRBV7-9; d_call: TRBD1; j_call: TRBJ2-7; cdr3_aa: CASSPKIGTGTYEQYF; cdr3_nt: TGTGCCAGCAGCCCAAAGATAGGGACAGGAACCTACGAGCAGTACTTC
clone_size: few; v_call: TRBV10-3; d_call: -; j_call: TRBJ1-2; cdr3_aa: CAISETGSNYGYTF; cdr3_nt: TGTGCCATCAGTGAAACGGGATCTAACTATGGCTACACCTTC
clone_size: -; v_call: TRBV3-1; d_call: -; j_call: TRBJ1-5; cdr3_aa: CASSQGDKGNQPQHF; cdr3_nt: TGTGCCAGCAGCCAAGGAGATAAGGGCAATCAGCCCCAGCATTTT
clone_size: -; v_call: TRBV6-2/TRBV6-3; d_call: TRBD1; j_call: TRBJ1-5; cdr3_aa: CASSRRQGSNQPQHF; cdr3_nt: TGTGCCAGCAGTAGGAGACAGGGGAGCAATCAGCCCCAGCATTTT
clone_size: -; v_call: TRBV7-6; d_call: TRBD1; j_call: TRBJ2-3; cdr3_aa: CASSRQGVITDTQYF; cdr3_nt: TGTGCCAGCAGCCGACAGGGGGTCATCACAGATACGCAGTATTTT
clone_size: many; v_call: TRBV9; d_call: -; j_call: TRBJ1-1; cdr3_aa: CASSVGTLGNTEAFF; cdr3_nt: TGTGCCAGCAGCGTAGGAACCCTGGGGAACACTGAAGCTTTCTTT
clone_size: -; v_call: TRBV6-5; d_call: -; j_call: TRBJ1-1; cdr3_aa: CASSLTLMNTEAFF; cdr3_nt: TGTGCCAGCAGTTTAACCTTGATGAACACTGAAGCTTTCTTT
clone_size: -; v_call: TRBV6-1; d_call: -; j_call: TRBJ1-3; cdr3_aa: CASSPRGNPGNTIYF; cdr3_nt: TGTGCCAGCAGCCCAAGGGGGAATCCTGGAAACACCATATATTTT
clone_size: -; v_call: TRBV19; d_call: -; j_call: TRBJ2-2; cdr3_aa: CASSIRENTGELFF; cdr3_nt: TGTGCCAGTAGTATCCGGGAAAACACCGGGGAGCTGTTTTTT
clone_size: few; v_call: TRBV7-2; d_call: TRBD1; j_call: TRBJ1-2; cdr3_aa: CASSEGQGMFGYTF; cdr3_nt: TGTGCCAGCAGCGAGGGACAGGGCATGTTCGGCTACACCTTC
clone_size: -; v_call: TRBV10-3; d_call: TRBD2; j_call: TRBJ2-5; cdr3_aa: CAISEGSSGRKETQYF; cdr3_nt: TGTGCCATCAGTGAGGGAAGCAGCGGGAGGAAAGAGACCCAGTACTTC
clone_size: -; v_call: TRBV4-2; d_call: TRBD1; j_call: TRBJ1-5; cdr3_aa: CASSQGDREGNQPQHF; cdr3_nt: TGTGCCAGCAGCCAAGGGGACAGGGAGGGCAATCAGCCCCAGCATTTT
clone_size: -; v_call: TRBV7-2; d_call: -; j_call: TRBJ2-1; cdr3_aa: CASSLGFF; cdr3_nt: TGTGCCAGCAGCTTAGGGTTCTTC
clone_size: -; v_call: TRBV28; d_call: -; j_call: TRBJ1-2; cdr3_aa: CASSRLRKDGYTF; cdr3_nt: TGTGCCAGCAGCCGCCTTAGAAAAGATGGCTACACCTTC
clone_size: -; v_call: TRBV6-2/TRBV6-3; d_call: -; j_call: TRBJ2-7; cdr3_aa: CASSYSDLRTDSGTYEQYF; cdr3_nt: TGTGCCAGCAGTTATTCGGATCTAAGAACGGACTCCGGGACCTACGAGCAGTACTTC
clone_size: -; v_call: TRBV20-1; d_call: TRBD2; j_call: TRBJ2-1; cdr3_aa: CSASGASGKYNEQFF; cdr3_nt: TGCAGTGCCTCGGGAGCTAGCGGGAAGTACAATGAGCAGTTCTTC
clone_size: -; v_call: TRBV7-8; d_call: TRBD1; j_call: TRBJ2-5; cdr3_aa: CASSKTRTGSGETQYF; cdr3_nt: TGTGCCAGCAGCAAGACTCGGACAGGGTCGGGAGAGACCCAGTACTTC
clone_size: few; v_call: TRBV29-1; d_call: TRBD2; j_call: TRBJ2-1; cdr3_aa: CSVEDRSGRAVITYEQFF; cdr3_nt: TGCAGCGTTGAAGACCGTAGCGGGAGGGCGGTCATTACATACGAGCAGTTCTTC
clone_size: -; v_call: TRBV5-4; d_call: TRBD2; j_call: TRBJ2-2; cdr3_aa: CASSFWTSGRTGELFF; cdr3_nt: TGTGCCAGCAGCTTCTGGACTAGCGGGAGAACCGGGGAGCTGTTTTTT
clone_size: -; v_call: TRBV29-1; d_call: TRBD1; j_call: TRBJ2-3; cdr3_aa: CSLRTGPDTQYF; cdr3_nt: TGCAGCTTAAGGACAGGGCCAGATACGCAGTATTTT
clone_size: few; v_call: TRBV6-6; d_call: TRBD1; j_call: TRBJ1-3; cdr3_aa: CASSYSIPGGRGNTIYF; cdr3_nt: TGTGCCAGCAGTTACTCGATACCAGGGGGAAGAGGAAACACCATATATTTT
clone_size: -; v_call: TRBV7-2; d_call: -; j_call: TRBJ2-3; cdr3_aa: CASSPHPSSASTDTQYF; cdr3_nt: TGTGCCAGCAGCCCCCACCCTAGCAGTGCTAGCACAGATACGCAGTATTTT
clone_size: few; v_call: TRBV10-3; d_call: -; j_call: TRBJ1-4; cdr3_aa: CAISESGAGMEKLFF; cdr3_nt: TGTGCCATCAGTGAGTCAGGAGCAGGGATGGAAAAACTGTTTTTT
clone_size: -; v_call: TRBV28; d_call: TRBD2; j_call: TRBJ2-1; cdr3_aa: CASESSGSVNEQFF; cdr3_nt: TGTGCCAGCGAGTCTAGCGGGAGTGTCAATGAGCAGTTCTTC
clone_size: few; v_call: TRBV28; d_call: -; j_call: TRBJ2-7; cdr3_aa: CASSLGRVTYEQYF; cdr3_nt: TGTGCCAGCAGTTTAGGTAGGGTAACCTACGAGCAGTACTTC
clone_size: -; v_call: TRBV28; d_call: TRBD2; j_call: TRBJ2-3; cdr3_aa: CASTASKSGTRTDTQYF; cdr3_nt: TGTGCCAGCACCGCCTCTAAGTCCGGGACTAGAACAGATACGCAGTATTTT
clone_size: few; v_call: TRBV7-6; d_call: -; j_call: TRBJ2-6; cdr3_aa: CASSLEGHSGANVLTF; cdr3_nt: TGTGCCAGCAGCTTAGAAGGGCATTCTGGGGCCAACGTCCTGACTTTC
clone_size: -; v_call: TRBV7-8; d_call: TRBD2; j_call: TRBJ2-2; cdr3_aa: CASSLRRLAGDFAGELFF; cdr3_nt: TGTGCCAGCAGCTTAAGGAGACTAGCGGGAGATTTCGCCGGGGAGCTGTTTTTT
clone_size: -; v_call: TRBV4-2; d_call: -; j_call: TRBJ2-7; cdr3_aa: CASSTYGGPYEQYF; cdr3_nt: TGTGCCAGCAGCACGTATGGGGGCCCCTACGAGCAGTACTTC
clone_size: few; v_call: TRBV9; d_call: -; j_call: TRBJ2-5; cdr3_aa: CASSGRTEAQETQYF; cdr3_nt: TGTGCCAGCAGCGGCCGGACGGAAGCCCAAGAGACCCAGTACTTC
clone_size: -; v_call: TRBV6-1; d_call: TRBD1; j_call: TRBJ2-3; cdr3_aa: CASSRPGTASDTQYF; cdr3_nt: TGTGCCAGCAGTAGACCCGGGACAGCCTCAGATACGCAGTATTTT
clone_size: -; v_call: TRBV4-3; d_call: -; j_call: TRBJ2-3; cdr3_aa: CASSQENLSPDTQYF; cdr3_nt: TGCGCCAGCAGCCAAGAAAACTTATCTCCAGATACGCAGTATTTT
clone_size: many; v_call: TRBV7-2; d_call: -; j_call: TRBJ2-3; cdr3_aa: CASSPGQITDTQYF; cdr3_nt: TGTGCCAGCAGCCCCGGACAGATCACAGATACGCAGTATTTT
clone_size: few; v_call: TRBV12-3/TRBV12-4; d_call: TRBD1; j_call: TRBJ1-1; cdr3_aa: CASSQWDRNTEAFF; cdr3_nt: TGTGCCAGCAGTCAGTGGGACAGGAACACTGAAGCTTTCTTT
clone_size: few; v_call: TRBV4-1; d_call: -; j_call: TRBJ1-2; cdr3_aa: CASSQETSGYYGYTF; cdr3_nt: TGCGCCAGCAGCCAAGAGACGAGCGGTTACTATGGCTACACCTTC
clone_size: -; v_call: TRBV7-6; d_call: TRBD2; j_call: TRBJ2-7; cdr3_aa: CASSSRTSGRVDEQYF; cdr3_nt: TGTGCCAGCAGCTCCAGGACTAGCGGGAGGGTCGACGAGCAGTACTTC
clone_size: -; v_call: TRBV12-3/TRBV12-4; d_call: -; j_call: TRBJ2-2; cdr3_aa: CASTPRRERTGELFF; cdr3_nt: TGTGCCAGCACCCCGCGCAGAGAGCGGACCGGGGAGCTGTTTTTT
clone_size: -; v_call: TRBV4-1; d_call: -; j_call: TRBJ2-7; cdr3_aa: CASSPTMTGTYEQYF; cdr3_nt: TGCGCCAGCAGCCCTACAATGACAGGTACCTACGAGCAGTACTTC
clone_size: -; v_call: TRBV10-3; d_call: -; j_call: TRBJ2-1; cdr3_aa: CAISVGGSYNEQFF; cdr3_nt: TGTGCCATCAGTGTAGGGGGGTCCTACAATGAGCAGTTCTTC